This is a list of T cell receptor beta chains from one sample in a study of metastatic and nonmetastatic thyroid tumors. MiXCR was used by TCRdb to re-call the PCR reads. The repertoire holds about 20,000 clones, with around 30% as singletons. The material sequenced was tumor tissue. The receptors shown here come from a male donor with papillary thyroid cancer or a benign thyroid nodule (not recorded which). Some clones in this sample may be carry-over from other donors' samples. Each CDR3 is given with its conserved first and last residue. A D gene is named only where the DNA matches it firmly. For some rows the clone size is stated as once, few or many, or as a class when expanded; others skip it.

d_gene,j_gene,v_gene,abundance,len,CDR3nt,CDR3aa
NA,TRBJ2-6,TRBV12-3/TRBV12-4,many,14,TGTGCCAGCAGTGACAACTCTGGGGCCAACGTCCTGACTTTC,CASSDNSGANVLTF
NA,TRBJ1-5,TRBV18,NA,14,TGTGCCAGCTCACCTCGGGGCTACAATCAGCCCCAGCATTTT,CASSPRGYNQPQHF
NA,TRBJ1-1,TRBV5-6,NA,13,TGTGCCAGCAGTTATGGACAAGGAAGTGAAGCTTTCTTT,CASSYGQGSEAFF
NA,TRBJ2-7,TRBV12-3/TRBV12-4,NA,11,TGTGCCAGCAGTCTTAACTACGAGCAGTACTTC,CASSLNYEQYF
NA,TRBJ2-1,TRBV7-9,medium-sized,15,TGTGCCAGCAGCTTAGCGCAGGGAACCTACAATGAGCAGTTCTTC,CASSLAQGTYNEQFF
NA,TRBJ2-7,TRBV7-9,many,13,TGTGCCACGAGGCGGGAAGCCTCCTACGAGCAGTACTTC,CATRREASYEQYF
NA,TRBJ2-7,TRBV6-1,NA,14,TGTGCCAGCAGTACAGAGGGATCGGCCTACGAGCAGTACTTC,CASSTEGSAYEQYF
NA,TRBJ2-7,TRBV15,NA,14,TGTGCCACCAGCAGAGCGGAGAGATACTACGAGCAGTACTTC,CATSRAERYYEQYF
NA,TRBJ1-5,TRBV30,NA,14,TGTGCCTGGGCACCACAGGGTATGATCCAGCCCCAGCATTTT,CAWAPQGMIQPQHF
NA,TRBJ2-3,TRBV5-6,NA,13,TGTGCCAGCAGCCTGGATCGCACAGATACGCAGTATTTT,CASSLDRTDTQYF